In this sample, the clone carrying this T cell receptor (beta chain) turned up many times. TCRdb re-derived calls from the reads in MiXCR, one entry per CDR3 protein. This sample has roughly 230,000 distinct CDR3 sequences; 25% to 30% occur once, and the top ten carry roughly 7.3%. This specimen comes from a study of kidney transplant recipient with SARS-CoV-2 infection. CDR3 length: 13 residues. Trimming pared 4 bases from V and 8 bases from J, leaving 14 bases between. The germline gives CDR1 SGHDN, CDR2 FVKESK. The chain carries TRBV14 and TRBJ1-2; possible D gene TRBD1, 5 bases. The sequencing used a blood sample, collected at baseline and on roughly day 110 from a kidney transplant recipient. The clonotype originates from a male patient aged 30 to 40 who had COVID-19 and was a kidney transplant recipient. Some T cells may be the graft donor's. The DNA of the CDR3 is TGTGCCAGCAGCCCCGGGACGGCGACGGGCTACACCTTC. Amino acids: CASSPGTATGYTF.